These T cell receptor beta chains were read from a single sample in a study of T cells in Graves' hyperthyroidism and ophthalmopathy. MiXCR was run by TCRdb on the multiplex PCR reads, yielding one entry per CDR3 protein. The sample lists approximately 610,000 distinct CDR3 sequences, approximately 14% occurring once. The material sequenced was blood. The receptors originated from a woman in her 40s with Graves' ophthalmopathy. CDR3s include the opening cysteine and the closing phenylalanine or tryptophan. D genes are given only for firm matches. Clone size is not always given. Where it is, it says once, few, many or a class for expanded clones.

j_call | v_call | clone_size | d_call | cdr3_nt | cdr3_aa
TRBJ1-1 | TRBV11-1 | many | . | TGTGCCAGCAGCTTACCCGGGTTTTATTACACTGAAGCTTTCTTT | CASSLPGFYYTEAFF
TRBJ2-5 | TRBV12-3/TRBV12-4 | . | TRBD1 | TGTGCCAGCAGTCCATGGACAGGGGGCTATAATACGAAAGAGACCCAGTACTTC | CASSPWTGGYNTKETQYF
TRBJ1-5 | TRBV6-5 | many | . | TGTGCCAGCAGTTTCCCCAATCAGCCCCAGCATTTT | CASSFPNQPQHF
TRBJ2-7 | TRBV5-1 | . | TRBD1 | TGCGCCAGCAGCTTGTCTTTTTTTAGAACAGGGGGCCACGAGCAGTACTTC | CASSLSFFRTGGHEQYF
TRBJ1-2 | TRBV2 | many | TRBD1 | TGTGCCAGCAGTGAACAGGCAGGGGGCTATGGCTACACCTTC | CASSEQAGGYGYTF
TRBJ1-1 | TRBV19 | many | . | TGTGCCAGTAGTGCCGATTCGAACACTGAAGCTTTCTTT | CASSADSNTEAFF
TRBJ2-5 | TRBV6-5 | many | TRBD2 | TGTGCCAGCAGGCTAATAGCGGGAGGGGGGGAGACCCAGTACTTC | CASRLIAGGGETQYF
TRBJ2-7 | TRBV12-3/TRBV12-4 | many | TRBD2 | TGTGCCAGCCAACGGGAGGCTAGCTACGAGCAGTACTTC | CASQREASYEQYF
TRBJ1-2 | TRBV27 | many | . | TGTGCCAGCAGGGACGACAAGAACTATGGCTACACCTTC | CASRDDKNYGYTF
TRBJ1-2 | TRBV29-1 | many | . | TGCAGCGTTGAAGGGGGACACGATAGAAATGGCTACACCTTC | CSVEGGHDRNGYTF
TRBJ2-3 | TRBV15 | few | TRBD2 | TGTGCCACCAGCAGGGGCACTAGCGGGAGCACAGATACGCAGTATTTT | CATSRGTSGSTDTQYF
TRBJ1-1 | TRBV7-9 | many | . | TGTGCCAGCAGACAGACACAGAACACTGAAGCTTTCTTT | CASRQTQNTEAFF
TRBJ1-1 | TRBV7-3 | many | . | TGTGCCAGCGGCGAAGGGATGAACACTGAAGCTTTCTTT | CASGEGMNTEAFF
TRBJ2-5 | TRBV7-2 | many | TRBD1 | TGTGCCAGCAGCTCAACCGGGACAGGGAGAGAGACCCAGTACTTC | CASSSTGTGRETQYF
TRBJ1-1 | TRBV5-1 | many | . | TGCGCCAGCAGCACACCCCTGGGAGATTCTGAAGCTTTCTTT | CASSTPLGDSEAFF
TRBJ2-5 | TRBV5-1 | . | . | TGCGCCAGCAGCTTGAAGCCGGGGGAGACCCAGTACTTC | CASSLKPGETQYF
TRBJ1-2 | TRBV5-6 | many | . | TGTGCCAGCAGCTTGGTACAGGGTGGTGGCTACACCTTC | CASSLVQGGGYTF
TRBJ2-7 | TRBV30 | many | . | TGTGCTATGAGCAGGGGAACCTACGAGCAGTACTTC | CAMSRGTYEQYF
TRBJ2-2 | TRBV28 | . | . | TGTGCCACTCGGGGCGCGAACACCGGGGAGCTGTTTTTT | CATRGANTGELFF
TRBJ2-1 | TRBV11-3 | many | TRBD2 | TGTGCCAGCAGCTTCCCAAGTTTTACCGGGAGGGCCTCTCATGAGCAGTTCTTC | CASSFPSFTGRASHEQFF
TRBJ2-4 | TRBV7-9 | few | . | TGTGCCAGCAGCTCCGGGCCGCCATTTGGAAACATTCAGTACTTC | CASSSGPPFGNIQYF
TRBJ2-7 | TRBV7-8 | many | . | TGTGCCAGCAGCTTAGAGGGCAGGGAATCCTACGAGCAGTACTTC | CASSLEGRESYEQYF